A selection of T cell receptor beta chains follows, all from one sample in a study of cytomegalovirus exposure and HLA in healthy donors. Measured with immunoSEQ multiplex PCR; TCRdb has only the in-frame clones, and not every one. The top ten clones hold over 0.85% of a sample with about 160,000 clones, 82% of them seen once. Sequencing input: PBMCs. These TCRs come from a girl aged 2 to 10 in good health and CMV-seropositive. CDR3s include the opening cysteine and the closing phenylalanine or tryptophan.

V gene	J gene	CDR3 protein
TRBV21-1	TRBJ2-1	CASSKERLAGGPNNEQFF
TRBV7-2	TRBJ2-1	CASSFLAGGLPNEQFF
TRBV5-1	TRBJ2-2	CASSLVTSGGELFF
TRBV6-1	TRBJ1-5	CASRRGGGDVQPQHF
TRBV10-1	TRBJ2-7	CAGGTLADERYEQYF
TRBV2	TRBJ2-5	CASSLQETQYF
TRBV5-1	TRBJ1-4	CASSSPTGEGEKLFF
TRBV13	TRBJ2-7	CASSSEGGGTYEQYF
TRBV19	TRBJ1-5	CASSLAGTGFFLQPQHF
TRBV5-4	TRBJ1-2	CASSLGQDGYTF
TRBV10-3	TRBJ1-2	CATGTGPPSHYGYTF
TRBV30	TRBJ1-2	CACATGTGHYGYTF
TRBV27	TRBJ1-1	CASSFTVNTEAFF
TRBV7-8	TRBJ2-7	CASSLNEGQTYEQYF
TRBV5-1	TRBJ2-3	CASNPSGDLGTDTQYF